Listed here are 25 T cell receptor beta chains from one sample, sequenced in a study of regulatory T cells in long-lasting Graves disease. Libraries of TCR beta came from iRepertoire HTBI primers plus Arm-PCR of CDR3 regions. MiXCR was run by TCRdb on the multiplex PCR reads, yielding one entry per CDR3 protein. The sample lists some 370,000 distinct CDR3 sequences; about an eighth were seen once. Time point: newly diagnosed GD, antithyroid drugs for less than 3 months. PBMC RNA was the source of the TCR library. The same specimen was also included in a second study, on T cells in Graves' hyperthyroidism and ophthalmopathy.

Material: peripheral blood mononuclear cells (PBMCs), obtained at new diagnosis, from a patient treated with antithyroid drugs. The receptor source for this set is a woman between 18 and 29 years old with Graves disease.

This clonotype was detected ten times or more. The rearrangement uses TRBV20-1 and TRBJ2-7; perhaps D is TRBD1 or TRBD2 (5 bases each). The V gene's germline CDR1 is DFQATT and CDR2 SNEGSKA (reference sequence). The CDR3 has 15 amino acids. V lost 4 bases and J lost 2, with 18 bases in between. This chain's CDR3 is CSATGRLNRAYEQYF. The CDR3 DNA reads as TGCAGTGCTACAGGGAGACTTAATAGGGCCTACGAGCAGTACTTC.

This clonotype came up many times. J is TRBJ2-7 and V is TRBV7-6, with D tentatively TRBD1 (5 bases). Per the germline V gene, CDR1 is SGHVS and CDR2 is FNYEAQ. The CDR3 is 15 amino acids. V was pared by 4 bases and J by 5 bases, with 18 bases between. The CDR3 is CASSYNLDRVDEQYF. In DNA form, the CDR3 reads TGTGCCAGCAGCTACAACCTTGACAGAGTCGACGAGCAGTACTTC.

This clonotype was counted at least ten times. The gene calls are TRBV11-1 and TRBJ1-1; 9 bases line up with TRBD1. After removal of 6 bases from V and 1 base from J, the junction contained 3 bases not matched to a gene. The CDR3 length is 14 residues. Germline V CDR1 and CDR2: SGHAT, FQDESV (reference sequence). The CDR3 nucleotides read TGTGCCAGCAGACAGGACAGGGGGAACACTGAAGCTTTCTTT. This encodes CASRQDRGNTEAFF.

This clonotype was seen a handful of times. The genes are TRBV10-3 and TRBJ1-2, with 8 bases fitting TRBD1. Per the germline V gene, CDR1 is ENHRY and CDR2 is SYGVKD. V was clipped by 6 bases and J by 7 bases; unmatched bases: 13. The CDR3 runs 15 residues. The CDR3 DNA reads as TGTGCCATCAGAATGACGGACAGGGAGGGCGGTGGCTACACCTTC. It specifies CAIRMTDREGGGYTF.

The sample holds many counts of this clonotype. The rearrangement uses TRBV7-2 and TRBJ2-3, with TRBD2 matching over 12 bases. The CDR3 covers 15 residues. V shed 2 bases, J shed 4 bases, and the junction held 1 base outside the gene matches. Germline lookup yields CDR1 SGHTA and CDR2 FQGNSA. Here the CDR3 DNA reads TGTGCCAGCAGCTTACTAGCGGGAGGGCCAGATACGCAGTATTTT. This codes for CASSLLAGGPDTQYF.

With regard to this clonotype: Since a much larger clone is just one base distant, this may be a read error. The V gene is TRBV20-1, the J gene TRBJ2-4; TRBD2 matches 9 bases. Germline CDR1 reads DFQATT; CDR2 reads SNEGSKA (reference sequence). V trimming: 1 base; J trimming: 13 bases; junction bases outside the gene matches: 14. This CDR3 is built from 15 residues. In DNA form, the CDR3 reads TGCAGTGCTAGAGGAGGCGGGAGGGCCAATGGTGAGCAGTACTTC. This translates into CSARGGGRANGEQYF.

This clonotype was counted many times. The chain links TRBV12-5 to TRBJ2-5, with D perhaps matching TRBD2 (6 bases). Germline values: CDR1 LGHNT, CDR2 FRNRAP. The V end lost 6 bases, the J end lost 1 base, and 9 bases lay between the germline ends. The CDR3 spans 13 residues. In nucleotides, the CDR3 is TGTGCTAGTGGATCGGGGGTCCAAGAGACCCAGTACTTC. It codes for CASGSGVQETQYF.

This clonotype was observed a few times. In DNA form, the CDR3 reads TGCGCCAGCAGCTTTTACTCATCGACAGGGGCCTACGAGCAGTACTTC. Translating gives CASSFYSSTGAYEQYF. The chain combines TRBV5-1 with TRBJ2-7; 8 bases agree with TRBD1. V shed 2 bases, J shed 2 bases, and the junction held 9 bases outside the gene matches. In germline, CDR1 is SGHRS, CDR2 YFSETQ. The CDR3 covers 16 residues.

The J gene is TRBJ1-6, the V gene TRBV7-2; D might be TRBD1 (5 bases). Per the germline V gene, CDR1 is SGHTA and CDR2 is FQGNSA. V gave up 3 bases and J gave up 10 bases, with 13 bases separating them. The CDR3 consists of 14 residues. The CDR3 reads CASSFGGERSPLHF. CDR3 coding DNA: TGTGCCAGCAGCTTCGGGGGAGAGAGATCACCCCTCCACTTT.

There are many counts of this clonotype. V usage is TRBV15 and J usage is TRBJ1-2; TRBD1 is a possible D gene (6 bases). The V gene lost 7 bases and the J gene lost 3 bases, with 9 bases spanning the gap. Per the germline V gene, CDR1 is LNHNV and CDR2 is YYDKDF (reference sequence). There are 12 residues in the CDR3. The chain's CDR3 is CATTDRYYGYTF. In nucleotides, the CDR3 is TGTGCCACCACGGACAGATACTATGGCTACACCTTC.

This clonotype was seen at least ten times. CDR3 region: CASSLGVDGTGILVNTEAFF. In DNA, the CDR3 is TGTGCCAGCAGCTTAGGGGTGGACGGAACAGGGATTCTCGTTAACACTGAAGCTTTCTTT. The chain employs TRBV7-6 and TRBJ1-1; possible D gene TRBD1, 6 bases. CDR1 is SGHVS, CDR2 FNYEAQ, per germline. The germline V and J ends were trimmed by 1 base and 2 bases, with 26 bases remaining between them. The CDR3 is 20 amino acids.

The sample holds many counts of this clonotype. The chain has TRBV7-6 and TRBJ1-1; D ambiguous. The germline gives CDR1 SGHVS, CDR2 FNYEAQ. The CDR3 loop spans 16 amino acids. V lost 1 base to trimming and J lost 0 bases, with 12 bases between them. The CDR3 DNA sequence: TGTGCCAGCAGCTTAGTCCCCCTGCAGCTGAACACTGAAGCTTTCTTT. It codes for CASSLVPLQLNTEAFF.

In its sample, this clonotype was seen many times. The chain carries TRBV20-1 and TRBJ1-5, with no clear D. Trimming took 2 bases from V and 2 from J, leaving 13 bases between them. Per the germline V gene, CDR1 is DFQATT and CDR2 is SNEGSKA (reference sequence). The CDR3 length is 15 residues. The CDR3 is CSARSGRLGNQPQHF. The CDR3 coding sequence is TGCAGTGCTAGATCGGGGAGGTTGGGCAATCAGCCCCAGCATTTT.

This clonotype was found a few times. CDR3 amino acids: CASSQERLGLLDTGELFF. The CDR3 region has the DNA TGTGCCAGCAGCCAAGAGAGGTTGGGACTACTTGACACCGGGGAGCTGTTTTTT. The J gene is TRBJ2-2, the V gene TRBV4-2; 7 positions agree with TRBD2. This CDR3 has 18 amino acids. The germline V gene has CDR1 LGHNA and CDR2 YNFKEQ. V trimming: 0 bases; J trimming: 3 bases; junction bases outside the gene matches: 10.

This clonotype has more than one count but fewer than ten. This rearrangement joins TRBV28 to TRBJ2-1; a weak D match, TRBD2 (6 bases). This CDR3 has 14 residues. With 3 bases removed from V and 8 bases from J, the gap between germline ends came to 14 bases. CDR1 is MDHEN and CDR2 is SYDVKM in the germline V gene. This CDR3 reads CASSFVGGDHEQFF. In DNA form, the CDR3 reads TGTGCCAGCAGTTTTGTCGGCGGGGATCATGAGCAGTTCTTC.

This clonotype appeared once. The chain combines TRBV6-1 with TRBJ2-1; 9 bases map to TRBD1. In germline, CDR1 is MNHNS, CDR2 SASEGT. J lost 7 bases, V lost 1 base, and 17 bases had no gene match. This CDR3 is 19 amino acids long. CDR3 amino acids: CASSEDRPNRGRIDNEQFF. The CDR3 coding sequence is TGTGCCAGCAGTGAAGATAGACCCAACAGGGGGCGGATAGATAATGAGCAGTTCTTC.

The chain employs TRBV7-3 and TRBJ2-1; TRBD2 matches 8 bases. CDR3 length: 15 amino acids. Trimming removed 3 bases from V and 11 bases from J; junction bases left unmatched: 12. The V gene's germline CDR1 is SGHTA and CDR2 FQGTGA. Here the CDR3 reads CASSFGGALYAQQFF. In DNA form, the CDR3 reads TGTGCCAGCAGCTTCGGGGGGGCGCTTTACGCCCAGCAGTTCTTC.

This clonotype was detected a few times. V and J are TRBV6-5 and TRBJ2-1, with 9 bases aligning to TRBD2. The assigned J gene may be wrong: the sequence end matches TRBJ2-3 better. CDR3 length equals 17 residues. The germline CDR1 and CDR2 sequences are MNHEY and SVGAGI. Written as DNA, the CDR3 is TGTGCCAGCAGTTACTCGTTTTATAGCGGGGGAGGAGATACGCAGTATTTT. This gives the protein CASSYSFYSGGGDTQYF.

This clonotype was detected a few times. The gene calls are TRBV25-1 and TRBJ1-2; D unresolved. The CDR3 has 13 residues. V was shortened by 2 bases and J by 14 bases, with 18 bases between the two germline ends. Germline V lookup: CDR1 MGHDK, CDR2 SYGVNS. The CDR3 nucleotides read TGTGCCAGCAGTGAACTTCCAGGACGGATCGTTACCTTC. It is translated as CASSELPGRIVTF.

The rearrangement links TRBV2 to TRBJ1-5; the match to TRBD1 covers 9 bases. Germline lookup yields CDR1 SNHLY and CDR2 FYNNEI. The CDR3 length is 15 residues. The trim removed 6 bases at V and 5 bases at J, leaving 8 bases unmatched. CDR3 sequence: CASRPQGAADQPQHF. The CDR3 DNA follows: TGTGCCAGCAGACCACAGGGGGCAGCGGATCAGCCCCAGCATTTT.

Details on this clonotype: It may be a read error: a sequence one base away is much more abundant. The chain couples TRBV20-1 to TRBJ1-1; D gene unclear. The CDR3 is 13 residues long. V was cut by 0 bases and J by 1 base, with 6 bases left in between. The V gene's germline CDR1 is DFQATT and CDR2 SNEGSKA (reference sequence). The CDR3 is CSARDARNTEAFF. In nucleotides, the CDR3 is TGCAGTGCTAGAGATGCCAGGAACACTGAAGCTTTCTTT.

This clonotype was counted a few times. The V call is TRBV7-6, the J call TRBJ2-2; the D gene is possibly TRBD1 (5 bases). Trimming left V 5 bases short and J 0 bases short, with 16 bases between. There are 17 residues in the CDR3. CDR1 and CDR2 (germline): SGHVS, FNYEAQ. The CDR3 reads CASSPRPTDANTGELFF. CDR3 nucleotides: TGTGCCAGCAGCCCTCGTCCGACAGACGCGAACACCGGGGAGCTGTTTTTT.

The chain joins TRBV6-1 to TRBJ2-7; TRBD1 is a possible D gene (5 bases). Germline V CDR1 and CDR2: MNHNS, SASEGT. This CDR3 has 15 residues. Trimming cost V 3 bases and J 0 bases, with 12 bases left between them. The CDR3 DNA reads as TGTGCCAGCAGTGATAGGGGTCGGAGCTCCTACGAGCAGTACGTC. It codes for CASSDRGRSSYEQYV.

This clonotype has at least ten counts. In DNA form, the CDR3 reads TGTGCCACCAGTGATTTTTTAGGCAAATACGACAGGTTCGACGAGCAGTACGTC. Encoded protein: CATSDFLGKYDRFDEQYV. The chain uses TRBV24-1 and TRBJ2-7; possibly TRBD1 for D (6 bases). Trimming stripped 1 base from V and 5 bases from J, with 23 bases between. The CDR3 totals 18 residues. CDR1 KGHDR and CDR2 SFDVKD come from the germline V gene.

This clonotype was picked up many times. The chain employs TRBV7-9 and TRBJ1-4; 10 bases match TRBD1. Unmatched junction bases numbered 6, after V lost 5 bases and J lost 6 bases. The CDR3 runs to 15 residues. The germline gives CDR1 SEHNR, CDR2 FQNEAQ (reference sequence). In DNA form, the CDR3 reads TGTGCCAGCAGCCCGACCGGGACAGGGGATGAAAAACTGTTTTTT. It translates to CASSPTGTGDEKLFF.